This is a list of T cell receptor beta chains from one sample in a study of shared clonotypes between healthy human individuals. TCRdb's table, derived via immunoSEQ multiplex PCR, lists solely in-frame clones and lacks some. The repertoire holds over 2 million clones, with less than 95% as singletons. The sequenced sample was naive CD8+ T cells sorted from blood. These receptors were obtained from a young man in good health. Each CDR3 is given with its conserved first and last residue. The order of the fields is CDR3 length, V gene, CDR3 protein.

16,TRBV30,CAWSVREGFNTGELFF
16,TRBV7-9,CASSEGTGKLWETQYF
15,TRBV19,CASSHPSGGNYGYTF
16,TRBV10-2,CASSESRHFSGNTIYF
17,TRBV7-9,CASSSLAGGPLDNEQFF
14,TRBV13,CASSLGGVGEKLFF
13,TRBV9,CASSEYTGTEQFF
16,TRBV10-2,CASAGLAGGGTDTQYF
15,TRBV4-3,CASSPGLAAGDTQYF
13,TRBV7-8,CASSLAGGGEQYF
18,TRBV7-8,CASSLALAAGNWGLEQFF
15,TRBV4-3,CASSQGLSGIYEQYF